What follows are 4 T cell receptor beta chains derived from one specimen sequenced in a study of blood T cell repertoires in COVID-19. TCRdb's table, derived via immunoSEQ multiplex PCR, lists solely in-frame clones and lacks some. The sample includes 230,000 or so clones, nearly 90% of them seen just once. The sample was peripheral blood. The receptors were sampled from a woman in her sixties with COVID-19, enrolled during active disease.

This chain joins TRBV15 and TRBJ2-5, with 7 positions matching TRBD1. Germline V gene sequence: CDR1 LNHNV, CDR2 YYDKDF (reference sequence). CDR3 length: 15 amino acids. With V trimmed by 1 base and J by 3 bases, 5 bases remained unmatched. The CDR3 sequence: CATSRAQGFEETQYF. CDR3 DNA sequence: TGTGCCACCAGCAGAGCACAGGGGTTCGAAGAGACCCAGTACTTC.

This chain links TRBV2 with TRBJ1-4; D possibly corresponds to TRBD1 (5 bases). Per germline, CDR1 SNHLY and CDR2 FYNNEI. The CDR3 is 16 residues long. V was cut by 6 bases and J by 1 base, with 15 bases left in between. CDR3 in DNA: TGTGCCAGCAGGGCCCCAAATCAGGGAACTAATGAAAAACTGTTTTTT. As protein: CASRAPNQGTNEKLFF.

In DNA form, the CDR3 reads TGTGCCAGCAGTGAAGCGCTTAGAGGCAATCAGCCCCAGCATTTT. As protein: CASSEALRGNQPQHF. V is TRBV2 and J is TRBJ1-5; no definite D call. V was shortened by 0 bases and J by 2 bases, with 8 bases between the two germline ends. The CDR3 has 15 amino acids. Germline values: CDR1 SNHLY, CDR2 FYNNEI.

The chain employs TRBV18 and TRBJ1-2; 9 bases fit TRBD1. The ends lost 4 bases at V and 7 bases at J; junction bases unmatched: 4. CDR3 length equals 13 residues. The germline V gene encodes CDR1 KGHSH and CDR2 LQKENI. CDR3 region: CASSQGQGPGYTF. In DNA form, the CDR3 reads TGTGCCAGCTCACAGGGACAGGGCCCTGGCTACACCTTC. The variable domain in full, with the rest retrieved from reference TRBV18 and TRBJ1-2, is NAGVMQNPRHLVRRRGQEARLRCSPMKGHSHVYWYRQLPEEGLKFMVYLQKENIIDESGMPKERFSAEFPKEGPSILRIQQVVRGDSAAYFCASSQGQGPGYTFGSGTRLTVV.